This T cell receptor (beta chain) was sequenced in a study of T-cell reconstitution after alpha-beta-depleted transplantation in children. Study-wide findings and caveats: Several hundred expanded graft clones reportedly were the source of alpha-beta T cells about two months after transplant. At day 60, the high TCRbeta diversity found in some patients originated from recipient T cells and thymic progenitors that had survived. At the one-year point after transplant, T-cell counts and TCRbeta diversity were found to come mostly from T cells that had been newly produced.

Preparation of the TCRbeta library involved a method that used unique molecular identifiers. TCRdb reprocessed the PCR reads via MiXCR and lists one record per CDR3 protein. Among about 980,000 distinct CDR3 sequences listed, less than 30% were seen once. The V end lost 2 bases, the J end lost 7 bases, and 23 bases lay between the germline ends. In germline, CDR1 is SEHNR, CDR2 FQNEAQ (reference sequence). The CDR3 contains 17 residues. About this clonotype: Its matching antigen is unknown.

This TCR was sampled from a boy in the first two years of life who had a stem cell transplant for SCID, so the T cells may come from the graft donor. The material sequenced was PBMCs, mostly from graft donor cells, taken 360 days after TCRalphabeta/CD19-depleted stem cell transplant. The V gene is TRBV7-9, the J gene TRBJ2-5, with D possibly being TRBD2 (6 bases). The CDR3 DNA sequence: TGTGCCAGCAGCTTACAAGAAGGGACTCCAAAATCGTGGACCCAGTACTTC. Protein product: CASSLQEGTPKSWTQYF.